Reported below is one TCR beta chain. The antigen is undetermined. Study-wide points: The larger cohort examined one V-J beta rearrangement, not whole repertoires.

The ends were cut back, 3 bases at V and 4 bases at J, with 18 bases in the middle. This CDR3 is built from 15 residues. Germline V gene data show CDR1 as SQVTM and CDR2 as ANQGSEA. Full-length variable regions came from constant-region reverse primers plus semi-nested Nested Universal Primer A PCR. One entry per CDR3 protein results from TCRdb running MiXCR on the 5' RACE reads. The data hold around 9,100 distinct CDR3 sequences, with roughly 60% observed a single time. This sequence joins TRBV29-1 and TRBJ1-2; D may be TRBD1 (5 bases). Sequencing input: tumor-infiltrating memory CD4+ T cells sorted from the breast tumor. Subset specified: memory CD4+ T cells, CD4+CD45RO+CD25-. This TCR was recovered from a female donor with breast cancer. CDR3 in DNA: TGCAGCGTTGACAGTGGCGGCGGGGCGGGCTATGGCTACACCTTC. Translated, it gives CSVDSGGGAGYGYTF.